This passage covers 12 T cell receptor beta chains from one sample sequenced in a study of T cells in Graves' hyperthyroidism and ophthalmopathy. Using RNA transcripts as the source, TCR beta CDR3 regions were amplified. When the TCR CDR3 underwent first-round RT-PCR, the HTBI primer set was used. TCRdb reprocessed the multiplex PCR reads with MiXCR, giving one entry per CDR3 protein. Of around 600,000 distinct CDR3 sequences in the sample, roughly 14% were seen once. Sequencing used blood. The source is a woman between 45 and 65 years old with Graves' ophthalmopathy.

CDR3 in amino acids: CASSLVGTGMQFF. As DNA, the CDR3 is TGTGCCAGCAGCTTAGTTGGGACAGGTATGCAGTTCTTC. This sequence joins TRBV7-9 and TRBJ2-1; 8 bases fit TRBD1. V lost 1 base, J lost 12 bases, and 5 bases stayed unmatched. From germline, CDR1 is SEHNR and CDR2 FQNEAQ (reference sequence). This CDR3 is 13 amino acids long.

The chain couples TRBV18 to TRBJ2-5; 11 bases match TRBD2. Germline lookup yields CDR1 KGHSH and CDR2 LQKENI. V lost 4 bases to trimming and J lost 5 bases; unmatched junction nucleotides: 6. The CDR3 loop spans 15 amino acids. CDR3 nucleotide sequence: TGTGCCAGCTCACAGGGACTAGCGGTGTACGAGACCCAGTACTTC. This sequence encodes CASSQGLAVYETQYF. The entire variable domain, with the rest obtained from reference TRBV18 and TRBJ2-5, is as follows: NAGVMQNPRHLVRRRGQEARLRCSPMKGHSHVYWYRQLPEEGLKFMVYLQKENIIDESGMPKERFSAEFPKEGPSILRIQQVVRGDSAAYFCASSQGLAVYETQYFGPGTRLLVL.

This clonotype has a handful of counts. The CDR3 here is CSGRGSYNEQFF. The CDR3 region has the DNA TGCAGCGGACGTGGGTCCTACAATGAGCAGTTCTTC. V usage is TRBV29-1 and J usage is TRBJ2-1, with D hard to call. Per the germline V gene, CDR1 is SQVTM and CDR2 is ANQGSEA. Deletions cut 7 bases from V and 1 base from J, with 8 bases between. This CDR3 is 12 amino acids long.

The CDR3 sequence is CASRTGVWHGYTF. The CDR3 DNA follows: TGTGCCAGCAGGACAGGGGTTTGGCATGGCTACACCTTC. This chain links TRBV27 with TRBJ1-2; 8 positions agree with TRBD1. The CDR3 length is 13 residues. With V trimmed by 6 bases and J by 6 bases, 6 bases remained unmatched. The germline V gene has CDR1 MNHEY and CDR2 SMNVEV (reference sequence).

The table lists this clonotype with a few counts. The J gene is TRBJ2-1, the V gene TRBV9; tentatively, D is TRBD2 (5 bases). Trimming cost V 9 bases and J 7 bases, with 14 bases left between them. The CDR3 covers 12 residues. Germline CDR1 reads SGDLS; CDR2 reads YYNGEE. This chain's CDR3 is CATSGTGNEQFF. The CDR3 DNA follows: TGTGCCACGTCGGGAACGGGGAATGAGCAGTTCTTC.

This clonotype was detected a few times. V is TRBV13 and J is TRBJ2-7; 7 positions match TRBD1. This CDR3 contains 14 residues. Unmatched junction bases numbered 9, after V lost 5 bases and J lost 5 bases. Germline lookup yields CDR1 PRHDT and CDR2 FYEKMQ (reference sequence). The CDR3 DNA is TGTGCCAGCAGCACCGGGACAGCCGCTAACGAGCAGTACTTC. This translates into CASSTGTAANEQYF.

At least ten counts were recorded for this clonotype. The chain couples TRBV11-2 to TRBJ1-1; the match to TRBD1 covers 8 bases. V lost 0 bases to trimming and J lost 0 bases; unmatched junction nucleotides: 3. The CDR3 has 16 amino acids. The germline V gene has CDR1 SGHAT and CDR2 FQNNGV. CDR3 loop: CASSLDSDRVNTEAFF. The CDR3 nucleotides read TGTGCCAGCAGCTTAGATTCGGACAGGGTGAACACTGAAGCTTTCTTT.

The V gene is TRBV19, the J gene TRBJ1-3; no clear D gene. Deletions cut 6 bases from V and 10 bases from J, with 13 bases between. In germline, CDR1 is LNHDA, CDR2 SQIVND (reference sequence). The length of the CDR3 is 12 residues. The CDR3 spells CASSLLGSTIYF. CDR3 bases: TGTGCCAGTAGCCTCTTGGGATCGACCATATATTTT.

This clonotype has ten or more counts. The V call is TRBV7-9, the J call TRBJ2-1, with a weak D call TRBD1 (6 bases). The V end was cut by 2 bases, the J end by 8 bases, with 16 bases between. The CDR3 has 15 residues. CDR1 and CDR2 from the germline V gene are SEHNR and FQNEAQ (reference sequence). The CDR3 is CASSLRGRDNYEQFF. CDR3 sequence (DNA): TGTGCCAGCAGCTTAAGGGGTAGGGACAACTATGAGCAGTTCTTC.

This chain uses TRBV20-1 with TRBJ2-3, with TRBD2 as a possible D gene (6 bases). V shed 0 bases and J shed 2 bases, with 12 bases lying between them. The CDR3 sequence is 15 residues long. Looked up from germline, CDR1 is DFQATT and CDR2 is SNEGSKA (reference sequence). CDR3 region: CSARDGTSHTDTQYF. CDR3 nucleotide sequence: TGCAGTGCTAGAGATGGCACTAGCCACACAGATACGCAGTATTTT.

This clonotype was seen repeatedly, ten times or more. The rearrangement joins TRBV29-1 to TRBJ2-7; 7 bases agree with TRBD2. V shed 5 bases and J 4 bases; nucleotides not matched to a gene: 8. Germline CDR1 is SQVTM and CDR2 is ANQGSEA. The CDR3 is 13 residues long. For the CDR3, the DNA is TGCAGCGTTCCGGCGGGAGAGAGTTACGAGCAGTACTTC. It codes for CSVPAGESYEQYF.

This clonotype came up many times. The genes are TRBV9 and TRBJ2-7; no definite D call. This CDR3 has 15 residues. In germline, CDR1 is SGDLS, CDR2 YYNGEE. V lost 0 bases and J lost 0, with 10 bases in between. The CDR3 region is CASSVGSHSSYEQYF. As DNA, the CDR3 is TGTGCCAGCAGCGTAGGTTCCCATTCCTCCTACGAGCAGTACTTC.